The 28 T cell receptor beta chains listed next were all sequenced from one sample in a study of T cell responses to AZD1222 COVID-19 vaccine. The method was immunoSEQ multiplex PCR; TCRdb's version includes in-frame clones alone and lacks a portion of them. Of about 150,000 clones listed, roughly nine tenths were seen once; the top ten hold approximately 7%. This material consisted of peripheral blood, taken after recovery from COVID-19. The receptors originated from an adult who had recovered from COVID-19.

This clone appeared a single time. V usage is TRBV12-3 or TRBV12-4 and J usage is TRBJ2-7, with D unclear. The germline V and J ends were trimmed by 5 bases and 3 bases, with 5 bases remaining between them. CDR3 size: 11 residues. CDR3 region: CASSDIYEQYF. The CDR3 coding sequence is TGTGCCAGCAGTGACATCTACGAGCAGTACTTC.

The gene calls are TRBV5-4 and TRBJ2-7; 7 nucleotides align to TRBD2. Trimming took 3 bases from V and 9 from J; bases not matched to a gene: 12. This CDR3 has 14 amino acids. Germline V CDR1 and CDR2: SGHNT, YYREEE (reference sequence). The CDR3 DNA sequence: TGTGCCAGCAGCTCCCCGACTAGCCCCGGGGGGCAGTACTTC. It encodes CASSSPTSPGGQYF.

The chain links TRBV21-1 to TRBJ1-5. TRBV21-1 is a recognized pseudogene. The length of the CDR3 is 17 residues. This chain's CDR3 is CASSKVDRGTGNQPQHF. The CDR3 bases are TGTGCCAGCAGCAAAGTGGACCGCGGGACGGGTAATCAGCCCCAGCATTTT.

This clone came up once. The chain uses TRBV9 and TRBJ1-4, with D unclear. The CDR3 covers 14 residues. V shed 0 bases and J shed 7 bases, with 10 bases lying between them. Germline assignment: CDR1 SGDLS and CDR2 YYNGEE. The CDR3 here is CASSVGAQAEKLFF. For the CDR3, the DNA is TGTGCCAGCAGCGTAGGGGCTCAGGCTGAAAAACTGTTTTTT.

V is TRBV11-1 and J is TRBJ1-1, with TRBD1 as a possible D gene (5 bases). Germline CDR1 and CDR2: SGHAT and FQDESV (reference sequence). CDR3 length equals 14 residues. Trimming took 1 base from V and 6 from J, leaving 12 bases between them. The CDR3 DNA reads as TGTGCCAGCAGCTTAGGGGGGACTATCGCTGAAGCTTTCTTT. Translation: CASSLGGTIAEAFF.

The J gene is TRBJ1-1, the V gene TRBV10-3; TRBD1 might be the D (6 bases). The CDR3 is made up of 16 amino acids. In germline, CDR1 is ENHRY, CDR2 SYGVKD. The V gene lost 3 bases and the J gene lost 1 base, with 15 bases spanning the gap. CDR3 nucleotides: TGTGCCATCAGTGAATTTCCCGGGGACAAGAACACTGAAGCTTTCTTT. Translated: CAISEFPGDKNTEAFF.

The rearrangement uses TRBV7-3 and TRBJ2-1; the D call may be TRBD1 or TRBD2 (5 bases each). With 5 bases removed from V and 4 bases from J, the gap between germline ends came to 9 bases. Germline lookup yields CDR1 SGHTA and CDR2 FQGTGA. This CDR3 region has 13 residues. The CDR3 reads CASSTGLYNEQFF. For the CDR3, the DNA is TGTGCCAGCAGCACGGGGCTGTACAATGAGCAGTTCTTC.

The chain joins TRBV6-5 to TRBJ2-2; D is undetermined. The CDR3 is 16 amino acids. The germline V gene has CDR1 MNHEY and CDR2 SVGAGI. V was cut by 0 bases and J by 3 bases, with 11 bases left in between. The CDR3 DNA reads TGTGCCAGCAGTTACTCGAGTGTCCGTTACACCGGGGAGCTGTTTTTT. It specifies CASSYSSVRYTGELFF.

This clone was seen a single time. The gene calls are TRBV14 and TRBJ2-7; D remains unclear. Germline loops: CDR1 SGHDN, CDR2 FVKESK. V gave up 0 bases and J gave up 5 bases, with 14 bases separating them. This CDR3 has 15 amino acids. CDR3: CASSQEGRLKDEQYF. The CDR3 nucleotides read TGTGCCAGCAGCCAAGAAGGTCGGTTGAAGGACGAGCAGTACTTC.

This chain connects TRBV5-1 to TRBJ2-7, with 9 bases lining up with TRBD1. J lost 2 bases, V lost 7 bases, and 7 bases had no gene match. This CDR3 contains 14 residues. Germline CDR1 SGHRS, CDR2 YFSETQ. The DNA for the CDR3 is TGCGCCAGCGGTCCGGACAGGGGTCCCTACGAGCAGTACTTC. The encoded protein is CASGPDRGPYEQYF. Drawing the rest from reference TRBV5-1 and TRBJ2-7, the complete variable domain is KAGVTQTPRYLIKTRGQQVTLSCSPISGHRSVSWYQQTPGQGLQFLFEYFSETQRNKGNFPGRFSGRQFSNSRSEMNVSTLELGDSALYLCASGPDRGPYEQYFGPGTRLTVT.

This chain uses TRBV19 with TRBJ1-2; no clear D. Germline-derived CDR1 and CDR2 are LNHDA and SQIVND (reference sequence). Deletions cut 2 bases from V and 3 bases from J, with 10 bases between. This CDR3 region has 14 residues. CDR3 sequence reads: CASSILDPYYGYTF. DNA of the CDR3: TGTGCCAGTAGTATATTAGACCCCTACTATGGCTACACCTTC.

The chain has TRBV19 and TRBJ1-1; tentatively, D is TRBD1 (5 bases). V was pared by 8 bases and J by 6 bases, with 19 bases between. The CDR3 sequence is 14 residues long. CDR1 and CDR2 (germline): LNHDA, SQIVND (reference sequence). The CDR3 DNA reads as TGTGCCAGTCATCAGGGACCTGCGTTCGCTGAAGCTTTCTTT. As protein: CASHQGPAFAEAFF.

The V gene is TRBV7-2, the J gene TRBJ2-6, with 12 bases matching TRBD1. The CDR3 has 17 amino acids. V dropped 5 bases and J dropped 3; count of bases not matched to a gene: 5. Germline V gene data show CDR1 as SGHTA and CDR2 as FQGNSA. The CDR3 region is CASSPRDRGLGANVLTF. Written as DNA, the CDR3 is TGTGCCAGCAGCCCCCGGGACAGGGGGCTTGGGGCCAACGTCCTGACTTTC.

This chain uses TRBV4-1 with TRBJ1-2; tentative D call: TRBD1 (6 bases). Between the trimmed V and J ends, which lost 2 bases and 13 bases, there was a span of 29 bases. This CDR3 is built from 17 residues. The germline gives CDR1 MGHRA, CDR2 YSYEKL. This CDR3 is CASSQWGAGPGRSRFTF. The CDR3 DNA follows: TGCGCCAGCAGCCAATGGGGGGCGGGGCCAGGAAGGAGCAGGTTCACCTTC.

This clone has a single count. V usage is TRBV7-2 and J usage is TRBJ2-2; D is possibly TRBD1 or TRBD2 (6 bases each). Germline V lookup: CDR1 SGHTA, CDR2 FQGNSA. The CDR3 sequence is 16 residues long. Trimming took off 5 bases at V and 1 base at J, with 14 bases between the two ends. The CDR3 nucleotides read TGTGCCAGCAGCCAACAGGGCGGGGTGAACACCGGGGAGCTGTTTTTT. It specifies CASSQQGGVNTGELFF.

The J gene is TRBJ2-1, the V gene TRBV28; perhaps TRBD2 as D (6 bases). V lost 8 bases, J lost 8 bases, and 13 bases lay in between. This CDR3 region has 12 residues. Germline lookup yields CDR1 MDHEN and CDR2 SYDVKM. CDR3 residues: CASYTGVHEQFF. CDR3 nucleotide sequence: TGTGCCAGCTACACGGGAGTCCATGAGCAGTTCTTC.

The chain recombines TRBV18 with TRBJ1-1; D unclear. Germline assignment: CDR1 KGHSH and CDR2 LQKENI. CDR3 length: 14 residues. V lost 1 base to trimming and J lost 0 bases, with 6 bases between them. As DNA, the CDR3 is TGTGCCAGCTCACCACAAAGGGTGAACACTGAAGCTTTCTTT. This gives the protein CASSPQRVNTEAFF.

This chain links TRBV3-1 (or the pseudogene TRBV3-2) with TRBJ1-2; D unclear. The CDR3 covers 17 residues. Trimming stripped 4 bases from V and 0 bases from J, with 18 bases between. Looked up from germline, CDR1 is LGHDT and CDR2 is YNNKEL (reference sequence). CDR3 DNA: TGTGCCAGCAGCCCCGCTGCCCACAGATTAGCTAACTATGGCTACACCTTC. This gives the protein CASSPAAHRLANYGYTF.

This chain uses TRBV15 with TRBJ2-5, with a tentative D call TRBD2 (6 bases). The CDR3 contains 15 residues. V dropped 6 bases and J dropped 2 bases, with 16 bases sitting between them. Germline CDR1 reads LNHNV; CDR2 reads YYDKDF (reference sequence). The CDR3 DNA reads TGTGCCACCAGGTCCGGGGGAGTGGGGCAAGAGACCCAGTACTTC. Its translation is CATRSGGVGQETQYF.

Concerning this clone itself: Relative to the germline gene, one junction end is altered; a read error may explain this. The chain carries TRBV2 and TRBJ2-5; 11 bases are a match to TRBD2. CDR1 is SNHLY, CDR2 FYNNEI, per germline. The CDR3 is 15 amino acids. The CDR3 DNA sequence: TGTGCCAGCAGGGCCGGGAGTGCTAGCGGGGGGCCGGCAAACTTC. The encoded protein is CASRAGSASGGPANF.

The chain joins TRBV2 to TRBJ2-3; D is possibly TRBD2 (5 bases). Trimming took 4 bases from V and 5 from J, leaving 10 bases between them. Germline CDR1 and CDR2: SNHLY and FYNNEI. This CDR3 has 13 amino acids. The DNA of the CDR3 is TGTGCCAGCAGTGCGAACGAGGGAGATACGCAGTATTTT. Protein sequence: CASSANEGDTQYF.

The chain employs TRBV25-1 and TRBJ1-5, with 7 bases matching TRBD1. CDR3 size: 14 residues. Germline V gene lookup returns CDR1 MGHDK and CDR2 SYGVNS. V lost 4 bases, J lost 2 bases, and 2 bases stayed unmatched. In DNA form, the CDR3 reads TGTGCCAGCAGTGCTACAGGGGGCAATCAGCCCCAGCATTTT. This sequence encodes CASSATGGNQPQHF. Based on the CDR3 plus reference TRBV25-1 and TRBJ1-5, the full variable domain is EADIYQTPRYLVIGTGKKITLECSQTMGHDKMYWYQQDPGMELHLIHYSYGVNSTEKGDLSSESTVSRIRTEHFPLTLESARPSHTSQYLCASSATGGNQPQHFGDGTRLSIL.

The V call is TRBV7-3, the J call TRBJ2-1; 14 positions agree with TRBD2. Germline V CDR1 and CDR2: SGHTA, FQGTGA. The junction had 14 bases not matched to a gene; V was cut back by 1 base and J by 0 bases. This CDR3 has 22 residues. The CDR3 reads CASSLRWRGTSGSSSSYNEQFF. For the CDR3, the DNA is TGTGCCAGCAGCTTAAGGTGGAGAGGGACTAGCGGGAGTTCGAGCTCCTACAATGAGCAGTTCTTC.

The chain recombines TRBV29-1 with TRBJ2-7; D is ambiguous. The CDR3 is 11 amino acids. Germline V lookup: CDR1 SQVTM, CDR2 ANQGSEA. Trimming took 4 bases from V and 6 from J, leaving 10 bases between them. The CDR3 nucleotides read TGCAGCGTTGCATCGGGCTTCGAGCAGTACTTC. Translation: CSVASGFEQYF.

The chain joins TRBV10-1 to TRBJ2-1; TRBD2 matches 13 bases. This CDR3 spans 16 amino acids. Trimming removed 6 bases from V and 5 bases from J; junction bases left unmatched: 7. Germline V gene data show CDR1 as WNHNN and CDR2 as SYGVQD (reference sequence). CDR3 in amino acids: CASSVLAGGPHNEQFF. In nucleotides, the CDR3 is TGCGCCAGCAGCGTACTAGCGGGAGGGCCCCACAATGAGCAGTTCTTC.

The chain employs TRBV6-5 and TRBJ2-2; 10 bases map to TRBD1. CDR3 length: 14 residues. The germline V gene encodes CDR1 MNHEY and CDR2 SVGAGI. The ends lost 7 bases at V and 6 bases at J; junction bases unmatched: 5. The CDR3 protein is CASNRQGAAGELFF. DNA of the CDR3: TGTGCCAGCAATAGACAGGGGGCCGCCGGGGAGCTGTTTTTT.

The chain combines TRBV15 with TRBJ1-3, with TRBD1 as a possible D gene (5 bases). V dropped 1 base and J dropped 6 bases, with 22 bases sitting between them. The CDR3 runs to 18 residues. Germline assignment: CDR1 LNHNV and CDR2 YYDKDF (reference sequence). The CDR3 region is CATSRVRGQFSFQNTIYF. The CDR3 DNA is TGTGCCACCAGCAGAGTGAGGGGTCAATTCTCCTTCCAAAACACCATATATTTT.

CDR3: CASTPQGGANVLTF. CDR3 DNA sequence: TGTGCCAGCACTCCCCAAGGGGGGGCCAACGTCCTGACTTTC. This chain uses TRBV7-3 with TRBJ2-6; no reliable D call. Germline V gene sequence: CDR1 SGHTA, CDR2 FQGTGA. The CDR3 is made up of 14 amino acids. Trimming cost V 7 bases and J 4 bases, with 11 bases left between them.